This T cell receptor beta chain was captured in a study of CD8 T cells in ankylosing spondylitis (dated by TCRdb to 2015 to 2018). Background on the whole study: The study profiled T cell receptor beta repertoires in healthy donors and ankylosing spondylitis patients to find disease-linked TCR variants. Peripheral blood samples were taken, and synovial fluid was additionally collected from ankylosing spondylitis patients. The whole study cohort included over a hundred healthy donors and around 24 ankylosing spondylitis patients.

Results the study describes overall, beyond this receptor: A TCR beta motif made up of seven or eight highly homologous amino acid variants appeared to be characteristic of blood from ankylosing spondylitis patients. Significant enrichment of the disease-linked clones was reported in matched synovial fluid samples from ankylosing spondylitis patients. Some motif variants had previously been reported in the synovial fluid and blood of reactive arthritis patients, which suggests shared mechanisms of disease initiation. In peripheral blood, the disease-linked clones were found at relatively low frequencies and had a CD8+ phenotype.

In the case of this clonotype: It has no known antigen specificity. At one end, the junction sequence differs from germline, possibly due to a read error.

The sequencer listed for this sample is Illumina HiSeq 2500. TCR beta libraries were prepared by quantitative 5'-RACE with molecular barcodes. As for how the authors treated the data: A new computational method based on a probabilistic model of VDJ rearrangement was used to identify disease-linked TCR variants. In TCRdb, the public reads were trimmed at Q25 with fastp and aligned with MiXCR, with productive beta chains retained. Under each unique CDR3 protein, matching rows form one entry showing the most common genes and DNA. These V and J calls are TCRdb output, not the study's own analysis. The sample table lists some 800,000 distinct CDR3 sequences, approximately 10% of them with a count of one. Of the sample, 0.51% falls within the top ten clones. There are 14 amino acids in the CDR3, from cysteine to phenylalanine inclusive. Only CDR3 DNA remains: 42 bases, in frame from the first base. The germline V gene (reference sequence) supplies CDR1 SSHAT and CDR2 FNYEAQ.

The V and J segments used are TRBV7-7 and TRBJ2-7, with TRBD1 tentatively as D gene (5 bases match). The receptor was derived from a male donor with ankylosing spondylitis. Specimen: blood, either unsorted or a sorted T cell fraction (not recorded which). Here the CDR3 is given as CASSLLGAKNEQYF. The DNA reads TGTGCTAGCAGCTTATTAGGGGCAAAGAACGAGCAGTACTTC.